A selection of T cell receptor beta chains follows, all from one sample in a study of blood T cell repertoires in COVID-19. Some clones are missing from TCRdb's copy, which holds only in-frame ones; the method was immunoSEQ multiplex PCR. The sample holds about 58,000 clones, roughly nine tenths seen once. The sample consisted of peripheral blood. The source is an older woman with active COVID-19. CDR3s include the opening cysteine and the closing phenylalanine or tryptophan. A D gene is named only where the DNA matches it firmly. Clone size is stated in some rows and not others, as once, few, many or a class when expanded.

CDR3,DNA,V,J,size,D
CASSLEVTERNSPLHF,TGCGCCAGCAGCTTGGAAGTGACGGAGAGGAATTCACCCCTCCACTTT,TRBV5-1,TRBJ1-6,.,.
CSVEDLDVGAAGVGYNEQFF,TGCAGCGTTGAAGACCTCGACGTTGGGGCTGCGGGAGTAGGATACAATGAGCAGTTCTTC,TRBV29-1,TRBJ2-1,once,TRBD2
CASSLGGTGVSPLHF,TGTGCCAGCAGCTTAGGCGGGACAGGGGTTTCACCCCTCCACTTT,TRBV7-6,TRBJ1-6,.,TRBD1
CAREAYTGANYGYTF,TGTGCCCGGGAAGCTTATACAGGAGCTAACTATGGCTACACCTTC,TRBV30,TRBJ1-2,.,.
CASRPPGLAGGDTQYF,TGTGCCAGCAGGCCACCGGGACTAGCGGGAGGGGATACGCAGTATTTT,TRBV7-2,TRBJ2-3,.,TRBD2
CASSVVLAGGETQYF,TGTGCCAGCAGCGTGGTACTAGCGGGAGGAGAGACCCAGTACTTC,TRBV5-6,TRBJ2-5,.,TRBD2
CASSVQGGTEAFF,TGTGCCAGCAGCGTCCAGGGTGGAACTGAAGCTTTCTTT,TRBV9,TRBJ1-1,.,.
CASSQVNGLSGRALTDTQYF,TGTGCCAGCAGCCAAGTAAATGGACTTAGCGGGAGGGCCCTCACAGATACGCAGTATTTT,TRBV4-2,TRBJ2-3,once,TRBD2
CASTPDRANTEAFF,TGTGCCAGCACCCCGGACAGGGCGAACACTGAAGCTTTCTTT,TRBV6-5,TRBJ1-1,.,TRBD1
CASSLAPGLGIDTQYF,TGTGCCAGCAGCTTGGCTCCGGGACTAGGAATCGATACGCAGTATTTT,TRBV5-4,TRBJ2-3,.,TRBD2